This T cell receptor beta chain was profiled in a study of PD-L1 blockade in urothelial cancer. Study context: Blood was tested 3 weeks (second dose) and 6 weeks into treatment.

TCR analog templates of synthetic origin were spiked into each PCR. The method was immunoSEQ multiplex PCR; TCRdb's version includes in-frame clones alone and lacks a portion of them. The sample has some 25,000 clones, 70% to 90% seen once; the top ten hold approximately 31%. Peripheral blood mononuclear cells were collected from every patient before and during treatment, yielding between 1 and 8 samples per patient. Germline values: CDR1 SGHAT, CDR2 FQNNGV. The CDR3 spans 15 residues. Trimming left V 5 bases short and J 5 bases short, with 19 bases between. The chain uses TRBV11-2 and TRBJ2-7; TRBD2 is a possible D gene (5 bases). The receptor was derived from a man in his sixties with urothelial cancer. Sequenced here: PBMCs, sampled around atezolizumab (anti-PD-L1) treatment. The CDR3 sequence is CASSGPGKLRDEQYF. The CDR3 DNA reads TGTGCCAGCAGCGGACCCGGGAAATTGCGTGACGAGCAGTACTTC.